A single sample is the source of the 4 T cell receptor beta chains below, sequenced in a study of T cell repertoires in cytomegalovirus infection. No antigen has been assigned to these receptors. TCRdb passed the reads through MiXCR, listing each CDR3 protein once. There are some 940,000 distinct CDR3 sequences in the sample; approximately 33% occur only once, and roughly an eighth lies in the top ten. The source was cultured CD8+ T cells from PBMCs, collected from culture after CMV antigen stimulation. The receptors stem from a human donor in good health (CMV status not recorded). Some clones in this sample may be carry-over from other donors' samples.

This chain uses TRBV4-1 with TRBJ2-3, with 7 nucleotides matching TRBD1. CDR1 MGHRA and CDR2 YSYEKL come from the germline V gene. This CDR3 has 17 residues. J lost 2 bases, V lost 0 bases, and 8 bases had no gene match. CDR3 coding DNA: TGCGCCAGCAGCCAAGATCCACCGACAGGGAACACAGATACGCAGTATTTT. Its protein is CASSQDPPTGNTDTQYF.

Turning to this clonotype: A much larger clone lies a single base off, so this may be a read error. This rearrangement joins TRBV7-2 to TRBJ2-7; D remains unclear. CDR3 length equals 12 residues. Germline CDR1 and CDR2: SGHTA and FQGNSA. The germline V and J ends were trimmed by 5 bases and 9 bases, with 14 bases remaining between them. The DNA of the CDR3 is TGTGCCAGCAGCCTCGAAAGAATTGTGCAGTACTTC. Residues: CASSLERIVQYF.

This clonotype was counted a few times. The chain combines TRBV11-2 with TRBJ2-3; D perhaps matches TRBD2 (6 bases). The CDR3 totals 17 residues. Germline values: CDR1 SGHAT, CDR2 FQNNGV. Between the trimmed V and J ends, which lost 0 bases and 4 bases, there was a span of 17 bases. As DNA, the CDR3 is TGTGCCAGCAGCTTAGATAGGAGGGGAAGATGGGCAGATACGCAGTATTTT. Translation: CASSLDRRGRWADTQYF. The variable domain in full, with the rest retrieved from reference TRBV11-2 and TRBJ2-3, is EAGVAQSPRYKIIEKRQSVAFWCNPISGHATLYWYQQILGQGPKLLIQFQNNGVVDDSQLPKDRFSAERLKGVDSTLKIQPAKLEDSAVYLCASSLDRRGRWADTQYFGPGTRLTVL.

The chain couples TRBV7-3 to TRBJ1-1, with D maybe TRBD1 (6 bases). CDR1 and CDR2 from the germline V gene are SGHTA and FQGTGA. The CDR3 has 12 amino acids. V lost 6 bases and J lost 11, with 16 bases in between. CDR3 in amino acids: CASSLATGRAFF. CDR3 sequence (DNA): TGTGCCAGCAGTTTGGCCACAGGGAGGGCTTTCTTT.